The next 9 T cell receptor beta chains were all read from a single sample in a study of blood T cells in healthy people across ages. PCR was performed a second time for roughly 7 to 11 cycles using a sample-barcoded 5' primer and a J-beta primer mix. TCRdb processed the 5' RACE reads anew with MiXCR; each CDR3 protein has one entry. Of approximately 2,000,000 distinct CDR3 sequences listed, around 40% are singletons. Material: blood. The source of these receptors is a human donor in good health.

The rearrangement links TRBV4-3 to TRBJ2-5; the match to TRBD2 covers 9 bases. CDR1 is LGHNA and CDR2 is YSLEER in the germline V gene. After removal of 1 base from V and 2 bases from J, the junction contained 5 bases not matched to a gene. CDR3 length equals 16 residues. This CDR3 reads CASSQGTTSGQETQYF. Here the CDR3 DNA reads TGCGCCAGCAGCCAAGGAACCACTAGCGGGCAAGAGACCCAGTACTTC.

The V and J genes are TRBV28 and TRBJ2-7, with a tentative D call TRBD1 (6 bases). There are 15 residues in the CDR3. Germline V gene data show CDR1 as MDHEN and CDR2 as SYDVKM. The V end was cut by 6 bases, the J end by 1 base, with 16 bases between. The chain's CDR3 is CASSPRTESSYEQYF. CDR3 in DNA: TGTGCCAGCAGCCCCAGGACAGAATCTTCCTACGAGCAGTACTTC.

The chain couples TRBV7-2 to TRBJ2-7; unclear D gene. V lost 1 base, J lost 5 bases, and 6 bases lay in between. The CDR3 is 12 residues long. Germline V gene sequence: CDR1 SGHTA, CDR2 FQGNSA. For the CDR3, the DNA is TGTGCCAGCAGCTTAGGATGTGACGAGCAGTACTTC. Translated, it gives CASSLGCDEQYF. The whole variable domain, remainder taken from reference TRBV7-2 and TRBJ2-7, is GAGVSQSPSNKVTEKGKDVELRCDPISGHTALYWYRQSLGQGLEFLIYFQGNSAPDKSGLPSDRFSAERTGGSVSTLTIQRTQQEDSAVYLCASSLGCDEQYFGPGTRLTVT.

This clonotype was counted many times. This chain joins TRBV4-1 and TRBJ2-1; perhaps D is TRBD1 or TRBD2 (5 bases each). With 4 bases removed from V and 4 bases from J, the gap between germline ends came to 17 bases. This CDR3 comprises 16 residues. Germline V CDR1 and CDR2: MGHRA, YSYEKL. CDR3 DNA sequence: TGCGCCAGCAGCCCATACCGGGACCCACCTTACAATGAGCAGTTCTTC. Amino acid sequence: CASSPYRDPPYNEQFF.

V is TRBV28 and J is TRBJ1-4; 8 nucleotides line up with TRBD1. CDR1 and CDR2 from the germline V gene are MDHEN and SYDVKM. The junction had 5 bases not matched to a gene; V was cut back by 5 bases and J by 6 bases. The CDR3 consists of 14 residues. The DNA of the CDR3 is TGTGCCAGCAGTCCCCAGGGGGCGGATGAAAAACTGTTTTTT. The encoded protein is CASSPQGADEKLFF.

This clonotype came up a few times. The V call is TRBV7-2, the J call TRBJ1-4; no reliable D call. Germline lookup yields CDR1 SGHTA and CDR2 FQGNSA. The CDR3 contains 15 residues. Trimming took off 8 bases at V and 2 bases at J, with 15 bases between the two ends. The CDR3, as DNA: TGTGCCAGCGGTCTTAGCAGACTGACTAATGAAAAACTGTTTTTT. This codes for CASGLSRLTNEKLFF. The variable domain in full, with the rest retrieved from reference TRBV7-2 and TRBJ1-4, is GAGVSQSPSNKVTEKGKDVELRCDPISGHTALYWYRQSLGQGLEFLIYFQGNSAPDKSGLPSDRFSAERTGGSVSTLTIQRTQQEDSAVYLCASGLSRLTNEKLFFGSGTQLSVL.

The chain recombines TRBV30 with TRBJ1-6; D is undetermined. Per the germline V gene, CDR1 is GTSNPN and CDR2 is SVGIG (reference sequence). The V end was cut by 2 bases, the J end by 5 bases, with 7 bases between. This CDR3 contains 13 residues. CDR3 coding DNA: TGTGCCTGGAGTAGAAGTAATAATTCACCCCTCCACTTT. It translates to CAWSRSNNSPLHF.

In this sample, this clonotype turned up a few times. Here the CDR3 reads CSAGPRGSGGYTF. Written as DNA, the CDR3 is TGCAGTGCTGGCCCCCGGGGATCTGGGGGCTACACCTTC. V usage is TRBV20-1 and J usage is TRBJ1-2; unclear D gene. Germline values: CDR1 DFQATT, CDR2 SNEGSKA (reference sequence). This CDR3 region has 13 residues. Deletions cut 5 bases from V and 8 bases from J, with 18 bases between.

The chain uses TRBV5-5 and TRBJ2-4, with TRBD1 matching 9 bases. The DNA end lines up better with TRBJ2-7; the J call may be wrong. CDR1 is SGHKS and CDR2 is YYEKEE in the germline V gene (reference sequence). CDR3 size: 15 residues. CDR3 amino acids: CASSLAGQGPYEQYF. In DNA, the CDR3 is TGTGCCAGCAGCTTGGCGGGACAGGGCCCCTACGAGCAGTACTTC.